This is a list of T cell receptor beta chains from one sample in a study of blood T cell repertoires in COVID-19. Data came from immunoSEQ multiplex PCR; TCRdb stores just in-frame clones and leaves some out. The repertoire holds roughly 15,000 clones, with around 70% as singletons. Sequenced input: peripheral blood. The source is a man aged 60 to 69 with acute or convalescent COVID-19. The CDR3 runs from the conserved cysteine through the conserved F or W. D genes are given only for firm matches.

j_call d_call v_call cdr3_nt cdr3_aa
TRBJ2-4 TRBD2 TRBV7-2 TGTGCCAGCAGTTCTAGCGGGGTAGCCAAAAACATTCAGTACTTC CASSSSGVAKNIQYF
TRBJ2-1 TRBD2 TRBV27 TGTGCCAGCAGTTTTCTTGGCGGGAGGGCCTCCAATGAGCAGTTCTTC CASSFLGGRASNEQFF
TRBJ2-2 TRBD2 TRBV5-1 TGCGCCAGCAGCTTCCCGCGGGGGGGCGTCGGGGAGCTGTTTTTT CASSFPRGGVGELFF
TRBJ1-1 . TRBV20-1 TGCAGTGCTAGAGCAAACACTGAAGCTTTCTTT CSARANTEAFF
TRBJ1-5 . TRBV5-5 TGTGCCAGCAGCGCCCTGATAGTCAATCAGCCCCAGCATTTT CASSALIVNQPQHF
TRBJ1-2 . TRBV6-5 TGTGCCAGCAGTTACGTGGAGCGGGCTTTTCGGTATGGCTACACCTTC CASSYVERAFRYGYTF
TRBJ2-2 . TRBV27 TGTGCCAGCAGTCGCCGACGGGTGAACACCGGGGAGCTGTTTTTT CASSRRRVNTGELFF
TRBJ1-1 . TRBV27 TGTGCCAGCAGTGGGGGCGGGGGGTTTACTGAAGCTTTCTTT CASSGGGGFTEAFF
TRBJ1-4 TRBD1 TRBV5-1 TGCGCCAGCAGCTTGAACAGGGGAGGAGAAAAACTGTTTTTT CASSLNRGGEKLFF
TRBJ1-6 TRBD1 TRBV4-3 TGCGCCAGCAGCCAATACAGGGGAAGATCACCCCTCCACTTT CASSQYRGRSPLHF
TRBJ2-1 TRBD2 TRBV18 TGTGCCAGCTCGCAGACTAGCGGGGCTTCCTACAATGAGCAGTTCTTC CASSQTSGASYNEQFF
TRBJ1-1 . TRBV9 TGTGCCAGCAGCGTAGCACAGATGAACACTGAAGCTTTCTTT CASSVAQMNTEAFF
TRBJ2-7 TRBD1 TRBV6-5 TGTGCCAGCAACGTACAGGGACAGTACTACGAGCAGTACTTC CASNVQGQYYEQYF
TRBJ1-6 TRBD1 TRBV10-2 TGCGCCAGCAGCCTTACAGGGGGGAATAATTCACCCCTCCACTTT CASSLTGGNNSPLHF
TRBJ1-1 TRBD1 TRBV7-3 TGTGCCAGCAGCTTAGGTGGGGGACAGCGAGAAGCTTTCTTT CASSLGGGQREAFF
TRBJ1-3 TRBD1 TRBV7-2 TGTGCCAGCAGCTTGATGTCTCAGGGGGTTTTTGGAAACACCATATATTTT CASSLMSQGVFGNTIYF